This TCR beta chain was captured by sequencing in a study of T cells in Graves' hyperthyroidism and ophthalmopathy. V lost 6 bases to trimming and J lost 6 bases, with 13 bases between them. CDR3 length equals 13 residues. Per the germline V gene, CDR1 is MNHEY and CDR2 is SMNVEV (reference sequence). Notes on this clonotype: Its specificity is unknown.

Amplified TCR beta CDR3 regions came from RNA transcripts. HTBI primers were the set used in a first-round RT-PCR of the TCR CDR3. One entry per CDR3 protein, called by TCRdb with MiXCR from the multiplex PCR reads. The table includes 690,000 or so distinct CDR3 sequences, roughly a sixth detected once. Broader study findings: Median prediction lead before ophthalmopathy onset was around 6.9 months with the model.

This clonotype originated in a woman aged 45 to 65 with Graves' hyperthyroidism that later progressed to Graves' ophthalmopathy. The V call is TRBV27, the J call TRBJ2-3; the D gene is possibly TRBD2 (5 bases). Source material: blood. The CDR3 sequence is CASRGAVSDTQYF. The CDR3 nucleotides are TGTGCCAGCAGGGGAGCAGTCTCCGATACGCAGTATTTT.